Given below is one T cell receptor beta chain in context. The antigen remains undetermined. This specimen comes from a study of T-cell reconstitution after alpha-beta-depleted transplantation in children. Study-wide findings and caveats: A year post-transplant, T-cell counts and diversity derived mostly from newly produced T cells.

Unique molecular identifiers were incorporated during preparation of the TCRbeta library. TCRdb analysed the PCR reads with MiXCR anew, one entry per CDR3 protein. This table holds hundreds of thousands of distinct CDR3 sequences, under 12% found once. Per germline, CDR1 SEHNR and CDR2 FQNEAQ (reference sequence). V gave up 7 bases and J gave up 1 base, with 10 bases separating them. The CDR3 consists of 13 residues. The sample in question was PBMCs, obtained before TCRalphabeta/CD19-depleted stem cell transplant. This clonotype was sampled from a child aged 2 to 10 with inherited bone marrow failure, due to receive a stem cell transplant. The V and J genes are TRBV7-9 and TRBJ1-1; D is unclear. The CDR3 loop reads CASKRNRNTEAFF. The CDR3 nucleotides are TGTGCCAGCAAACGGAACAGGAACACTGAAGCTTTCTTT.